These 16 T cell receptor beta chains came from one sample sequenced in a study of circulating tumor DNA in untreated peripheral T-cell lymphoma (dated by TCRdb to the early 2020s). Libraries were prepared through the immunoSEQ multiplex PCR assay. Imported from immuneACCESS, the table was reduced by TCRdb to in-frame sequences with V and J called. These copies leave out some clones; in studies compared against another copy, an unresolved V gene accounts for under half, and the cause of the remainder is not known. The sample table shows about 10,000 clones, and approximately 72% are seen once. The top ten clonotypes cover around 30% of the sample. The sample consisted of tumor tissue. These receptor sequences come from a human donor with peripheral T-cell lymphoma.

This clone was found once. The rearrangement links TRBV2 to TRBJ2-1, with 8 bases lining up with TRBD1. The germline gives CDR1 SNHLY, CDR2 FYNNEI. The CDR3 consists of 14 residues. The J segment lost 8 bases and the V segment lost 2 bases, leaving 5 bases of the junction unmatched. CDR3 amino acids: CASSELDRVDEQFF. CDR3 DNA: TGTGCCAGCAGTGAATTGGACAGGGTGGATGAGCAGTTCTTC. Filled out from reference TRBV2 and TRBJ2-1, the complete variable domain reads EPEVTQTPSHQVTQMGQEVILRCVPISNHLYFYWYRQILGQKVEFLVSFYNNEISEKSEIFDDQFSVERPDGSNFTLKIRSTKLEDSAMYFCASSELDRVDEQFFGPGTRLTVL.

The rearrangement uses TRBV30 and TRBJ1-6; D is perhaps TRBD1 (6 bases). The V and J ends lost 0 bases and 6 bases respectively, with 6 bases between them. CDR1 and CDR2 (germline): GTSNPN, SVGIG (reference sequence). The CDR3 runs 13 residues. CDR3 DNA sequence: TGTGCCTGGAGTGTACAGGGTAATTCACCCCTCCACTTT. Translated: CAWSVQGNSPLHF.

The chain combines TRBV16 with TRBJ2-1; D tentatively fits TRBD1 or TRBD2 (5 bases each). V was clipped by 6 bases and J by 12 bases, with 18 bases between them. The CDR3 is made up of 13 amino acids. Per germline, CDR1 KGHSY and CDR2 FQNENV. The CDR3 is CASSFSWGTGQFF. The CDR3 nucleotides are TGTGCCAGCAGTTTCTCCTGGGGGACGGGGCAGTTCTTC.

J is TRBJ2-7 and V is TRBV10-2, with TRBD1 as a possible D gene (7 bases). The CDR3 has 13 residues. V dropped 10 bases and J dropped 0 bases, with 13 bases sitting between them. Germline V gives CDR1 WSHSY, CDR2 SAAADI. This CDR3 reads CAISRGDSYEQYF. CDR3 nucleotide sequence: TGCGCCATTTCCAGGGGGGACTCCTACGAGCAGTACTTC.

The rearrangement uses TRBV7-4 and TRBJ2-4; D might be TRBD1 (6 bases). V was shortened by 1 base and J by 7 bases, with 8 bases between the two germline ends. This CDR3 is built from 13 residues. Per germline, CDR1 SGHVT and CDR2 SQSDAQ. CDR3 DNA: TGTGCCAGCAGCTTAGGCGACAGGAACATTCAGTACTTC. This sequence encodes CASSLGDRNIQYF.

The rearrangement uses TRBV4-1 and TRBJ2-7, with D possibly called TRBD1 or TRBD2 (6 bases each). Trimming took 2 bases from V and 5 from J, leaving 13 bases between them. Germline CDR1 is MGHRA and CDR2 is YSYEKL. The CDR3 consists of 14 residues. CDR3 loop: CASSQREGEDEQYF. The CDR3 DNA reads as TGCGCCAGCAGCCAAAGAGAGGGGGAGGACGAGCAGTACTTC.

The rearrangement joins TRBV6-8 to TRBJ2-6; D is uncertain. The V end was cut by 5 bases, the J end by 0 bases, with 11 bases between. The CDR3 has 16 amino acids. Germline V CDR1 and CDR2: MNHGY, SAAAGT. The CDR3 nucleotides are TGTGCCAGCAGTGTTAGAACCAACTCTGGGGCCAACGTCCTGACTTTC. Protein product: CASSVRTNSGANVLTF.

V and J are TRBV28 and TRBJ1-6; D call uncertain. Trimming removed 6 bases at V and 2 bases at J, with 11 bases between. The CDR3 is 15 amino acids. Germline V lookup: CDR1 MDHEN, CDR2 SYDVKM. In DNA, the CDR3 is TGTGCCAGCAGCAAAATGAGCACCTATAATTCACCCCTCCACTTT. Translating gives CASSKMSTYNSPLHF.

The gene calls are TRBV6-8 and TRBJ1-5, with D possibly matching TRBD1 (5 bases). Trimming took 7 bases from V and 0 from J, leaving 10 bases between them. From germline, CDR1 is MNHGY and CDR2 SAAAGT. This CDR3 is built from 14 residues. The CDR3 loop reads CASTLTASNQPQHF. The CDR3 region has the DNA TGTGCCAGCACTCTGACAGCTAGCAATCAGCCCCAGCATTTT.

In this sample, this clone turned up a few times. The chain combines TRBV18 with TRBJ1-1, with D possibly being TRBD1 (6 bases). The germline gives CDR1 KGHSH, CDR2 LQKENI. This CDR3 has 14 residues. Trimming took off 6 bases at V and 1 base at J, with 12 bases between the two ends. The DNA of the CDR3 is TGTGCCAGCTCGCTAGCGACAGGGAACACTGAAGCTTTCTTT. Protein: CASSLATGNTEAFF.

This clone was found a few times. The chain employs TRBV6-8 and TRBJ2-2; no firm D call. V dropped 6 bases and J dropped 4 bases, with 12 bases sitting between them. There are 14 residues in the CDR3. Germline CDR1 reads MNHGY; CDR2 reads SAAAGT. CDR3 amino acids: CASRFRPTTGELFF. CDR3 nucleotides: TGTGCCAGCAGATTTCGACCCACCACCGGGGAGCTGTTTTTT.

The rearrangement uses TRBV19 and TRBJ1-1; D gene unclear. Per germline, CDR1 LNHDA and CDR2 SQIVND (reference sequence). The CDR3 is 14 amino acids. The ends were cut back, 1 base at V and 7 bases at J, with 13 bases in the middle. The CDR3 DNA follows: TGTGCCAGTAGTATAGTTGCAGAAGTCTTTGAAGCTTTCTTT. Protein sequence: CASSIVAEVFEAFF. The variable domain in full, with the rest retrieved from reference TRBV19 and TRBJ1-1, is DGGITQSPKYLFRKEGQNVTLSCEQNLNHDAMYWYRQDPGQGLRLIYYSQIVNDFQKGDIAEGYSVSREKKESFPLTVTSAQKNPTAFYLCASSIVAEVFEAFFGQGTRLTVV.

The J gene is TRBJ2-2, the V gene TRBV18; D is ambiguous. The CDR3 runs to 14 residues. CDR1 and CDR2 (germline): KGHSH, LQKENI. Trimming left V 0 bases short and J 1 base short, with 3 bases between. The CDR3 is CASSPPGNTGELFF. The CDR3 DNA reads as TGTGCCAGCTCACCACCGGGGAACACCGGGGAGCTGTTTTTT.

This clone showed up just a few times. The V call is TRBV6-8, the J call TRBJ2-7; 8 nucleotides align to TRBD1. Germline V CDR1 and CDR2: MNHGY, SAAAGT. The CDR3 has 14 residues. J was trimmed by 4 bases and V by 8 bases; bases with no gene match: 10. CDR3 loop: CASAPGTGGYEQYF. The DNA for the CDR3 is TGTGCCAGCGCCCCCGGGACAGGTGGTTACGAGCAGTACTTC.

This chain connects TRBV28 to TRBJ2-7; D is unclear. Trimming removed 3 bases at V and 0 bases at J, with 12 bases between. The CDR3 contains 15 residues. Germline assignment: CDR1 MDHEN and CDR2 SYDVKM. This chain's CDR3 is CASSFSSVVSYEQYF. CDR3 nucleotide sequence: TGTGCCAGCAGTTTCAGTTCGGTGGTCTCCTACGAGCAGTACTTC.

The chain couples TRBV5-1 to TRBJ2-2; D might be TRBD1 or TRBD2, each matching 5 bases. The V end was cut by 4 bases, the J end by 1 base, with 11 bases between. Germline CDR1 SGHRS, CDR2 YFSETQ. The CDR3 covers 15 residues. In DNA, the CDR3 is TGCGCCAGCAGCCCCGGGACCCTGAACACCGGGGAGCTGTTTTTT. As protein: CASSPGTLNTGELFF.